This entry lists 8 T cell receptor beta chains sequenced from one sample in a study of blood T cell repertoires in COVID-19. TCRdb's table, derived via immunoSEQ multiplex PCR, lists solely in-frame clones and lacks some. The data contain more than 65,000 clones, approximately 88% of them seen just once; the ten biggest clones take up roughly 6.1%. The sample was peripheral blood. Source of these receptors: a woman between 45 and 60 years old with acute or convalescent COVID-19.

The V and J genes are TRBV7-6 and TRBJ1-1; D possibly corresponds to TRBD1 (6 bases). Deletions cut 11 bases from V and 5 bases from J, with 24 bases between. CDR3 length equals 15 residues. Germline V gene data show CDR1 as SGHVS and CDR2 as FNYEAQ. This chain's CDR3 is CALAPGVSRHTEAFF. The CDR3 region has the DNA TGTGCCCTAGCCCCAGGGGTCAGTAGGCATACTGAAGCTTTCTTT.

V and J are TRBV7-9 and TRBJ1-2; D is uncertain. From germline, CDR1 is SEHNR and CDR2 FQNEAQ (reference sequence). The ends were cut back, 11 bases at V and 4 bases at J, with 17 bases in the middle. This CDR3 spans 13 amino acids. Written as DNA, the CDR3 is TGTGCCGCGGGCAGAGAACGAATCTATGGCTACACCTTC. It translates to CAAGRERIYGYTF.

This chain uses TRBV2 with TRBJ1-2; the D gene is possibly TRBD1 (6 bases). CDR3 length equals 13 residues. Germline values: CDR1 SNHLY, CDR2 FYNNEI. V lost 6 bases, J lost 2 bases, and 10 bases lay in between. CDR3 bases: TGTGCCAGCAGCCTGGACAGCAACTATGGCTACACCTTC. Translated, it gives CASSLDSNYGYTF.

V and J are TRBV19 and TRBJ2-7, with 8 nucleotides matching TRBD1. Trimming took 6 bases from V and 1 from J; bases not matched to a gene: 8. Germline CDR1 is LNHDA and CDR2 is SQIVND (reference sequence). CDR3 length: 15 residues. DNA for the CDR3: TGTGCCAGTAGGTTCGGGACAGGTACTTCCTACGAGCAGTACTTC. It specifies CASRFGTGTSYEQYF. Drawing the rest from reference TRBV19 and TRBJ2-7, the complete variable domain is DGGITQSPKYLFRKEGQNVTLSCEQNLNHDAMYWYRQDPGQGLRLIYYSQIVNDFQKGDIAEGYSVSREKKESFPLTVTSAQKNPTAFYLCASRFGTGTSYEQYFGPGTRLTVT.

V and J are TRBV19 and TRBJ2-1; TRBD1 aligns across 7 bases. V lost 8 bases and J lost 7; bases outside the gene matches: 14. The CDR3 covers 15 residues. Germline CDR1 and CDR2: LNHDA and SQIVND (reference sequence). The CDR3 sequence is CASGLMQGEPNEQFF. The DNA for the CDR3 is TGTGCCAGTGGCCTGATGCAGGGGGAACCGAATGAGCAGTTCTTC.

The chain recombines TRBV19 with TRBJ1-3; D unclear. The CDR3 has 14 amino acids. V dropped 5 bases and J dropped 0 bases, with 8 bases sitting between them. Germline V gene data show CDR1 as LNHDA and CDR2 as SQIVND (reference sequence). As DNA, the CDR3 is TGTGCCAGTAGTCTGGTGAGCTCTGGAAACACCATATATTTT. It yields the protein CASSLVSSGNTIYF.

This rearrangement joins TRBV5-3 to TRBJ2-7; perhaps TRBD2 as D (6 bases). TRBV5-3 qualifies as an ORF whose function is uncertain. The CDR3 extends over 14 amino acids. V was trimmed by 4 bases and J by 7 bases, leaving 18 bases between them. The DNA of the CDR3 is TGTGCCAGAAGCGCATGGGACTCGGAGCTGGAGCAGTACTTC. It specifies CARSAWDSELEQYF.

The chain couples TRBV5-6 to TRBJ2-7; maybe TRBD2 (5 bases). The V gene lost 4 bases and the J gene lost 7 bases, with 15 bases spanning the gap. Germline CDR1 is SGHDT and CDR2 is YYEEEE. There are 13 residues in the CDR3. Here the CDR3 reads CASSPPSAGEQYF. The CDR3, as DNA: TGTGCCAGCAGCCCCCCCTCGGCGGGTGAGCAGTACTTC.